The clone carrying this T cell receptor beta chain was observed a few times. The sample originates from a study of blood T cell repertoires in COVID-19. Assay used: immunoSEQ multiplex PCR; TCRdb lists only in-frame clones, some missing. The repertoire holds tens of thousands of clones, with roughly 72% as singletons. The trim removed 0 bases at V and 0 bases at J, leaving 1 base unmatched. Germline-derived CDR1 and CDR2 are SGHTS and YDEGEE. CDR3 size: 15 residues. The chain combines TRBV5-8 with TRBJ2-5; TRBD1 aligns across 8 bases. The specimen sequenced was peripheral blood. The TCR was taken from a woman aged 50 to 60 with active or convalescent COVID-19. The CDR3 here is CASSLGTGHQETQYF. The CDR3 DNA follows: TGTGCCAGCAGCTTGGGGACAGGGCACCAAGAGACCCAGTACTTC.